Below are 14 T cell receptor beta chains sequenced from a single sample in a study of cytotoxic CD8 clonotypes in ibrutinib-treated CLL. Libraries were prepared by immunoSEQ multiplex PCR; TCRdb keeps only in-frame clonotypes and omits some of them. Of more than 200,000 clones listed, 60% to 75% are singletons. The sequences come from PBMCs, collected after 24 months of ibrutinib treatment. These receptors were collected from a human donor with chronic lymphocytic leukemia.

The chain combines TRBV7-8 with TRBJ2-7, with 7 bases that match TRBD1. The CDR3 loop spans 14 amino acids. Germline CDR1 and CDR2: SGHVS and FQNEAQ. Trimming took 3 bases from V and 0 from J; bases not matched to a gene: 2. This CDR3 is CASSLGTDSYEQYF. The CDR3 nucleotides read TGTGCCAGCAGCTTGGGGACAGACTCCTACGAGCAGTACTTC.

The V and J genes are TRBV28 and TRBJ1-4, with no clear D. This CDR3 comprises 13 residues. Trimming removed 7 bases from V and 5 bases from J, with 11 bases in between. Germline CDR1 reads MDHEN; CDR2 reads SYDVKM. The CDR3 DNA reads TGTGCCAGCACCATAACAGAAAATGAAAAACTGTTTTTT. It translates to CASTITENEKLFF.

This clone was detected only a few times. The J gene is TRBJ2-7, the V gene TRBV7-2, with unresolved D. The CDR3 sequence is 12 residues long. V was trimmed by 5 bases and J by 2 bases, leaving 7 bases between them. CDR1 and CDR2 (germline): SGHTA, FQGNSA. The CDR3 bases are TGTGCCAGCAGCCAAACAACCTACGAGCAGTACTTC. This gives the protein CASSQTTYEQYF.

Of note for this clone: The same CDR3 also results from other DNA sequences found in this sample. The chain uses TRBV27 and TRBJ2-7; 10 positions agree with TRBD1. Germline V CDR1 and CDR2: MNHEY, SMNVEV (reference sequence). CDR3 length: 14 residues. The V segment lost 5 bases and the J segment 2 bases; nucleotides outside the gene matches: 3. The CDR3 sequence is CASSLGQGAYEQYF. The CDR3 coding sequence is TGTGCCAGCAGTCTCGGACAGGGGGCCTACGAGCAGTACTTC.

The rearrangement links TRBV19 to TRBJ1-2; D is uncertain. The CDR3 extends over 12 amino acids. Germline CDR1 is LNHDA and CDR2 is SQIVND (reference sequence). The germline V and J ends were trimmed by 8 bases and 7 bases, with 14 bases remaining between them. The CDR3 DNA follows: TGTGCCAGTTCTCCCGCACAGATTGGCTACACCTTC. It codes for CASSPAQIGYTF.

This chain links TRBV6-1 with TRBJ2-5; 9 bases map to TRBD1. The CDR3 runs 13 residues. Trimming removed 8 bases from V and 7 bases from J; junction bases left unmatched: 8. CDR1 MNHNS and CDR2 SASEGT come from the germline V gene. CDR3 nucleotides: TGTGCCAGCCCACCCGGGACAGGGTTGACCCAGTACTTC. Protein product: CASPPGTGLTQYF.

This clone was recorded a few times. The V call is TRBV27, the J call TRBJ1-1, with D unresolved. CDR3 length: 14 residues. Trimming removed 7 bases at V and 0 bases at J, with 12 bases between. The germline V gene encodes CDR1 MNHEY and CDR2 SMNVEV (reference sequence). CDR3 residues: CASIAVGVNTEAFF. In DNA form, the CDR3 reads TGTGCCAGCATCGCGGTCGGTGTGAACACTGAAGCTTTCTTT.

This clone appeared a few times. This chain connects TRBV7-3 to TRBJ1-2, with D uncertain. The CDR3 covers 14 residues. Between the trimmed V and J ends, which lost 1 base and 2 bases, there was a span of 8 bases. Germline V CDR1 and CDR2: SGHTA, FQGTGA. The chain's CDR3 is CASSLIGSNYGYTF. Written as DNA, the CDR3 is TGTGCCAGCAGCTTAATTGGCAGCAACTATGGCTACACCTTC.

V usage is TRBV6-5 and J usage is TRBJ2-5, with TRBD2 identical over 7 bases. V shed 2 bases and J 10 bases; nucleotides not matched to a gene: 10. Germline CDR1 reads MNHEY; CDR2 reads SVGAGI. The CDR3 has 14 residues. In DNA form, the CDR3 reads TGTGCCAGCAGTTACCCTGGGACTGGGGGGGACCAGTACTTC. It encodes CASSYPGTGGDQYF.

V is TRBV7-2 and J is TRBJ1-4, with D uncertain. Germline CDR1 and CDR2: SGHTA and FQGNSA. CDR3 size: 16 residues. V lost 5 bases and J lost 3, with 16 bases in between. The CDR3 nucleotides read TGTGCCAGCAGCAAAGGCGCCCTTGTCCCTAATGAAAAACTGTTTTTT. It encodes CASSKGALVPNEKLFF.

The chain links TRBV6-5 to TRBJ2-3; D remains unclear. Germline V gene sequence: CDR1 MNHEY, CDR2 SVGAGI. V lost 7 bases to trimming and J lost 7 bases, with 15 bases between them. This CDR3 contains 13 residues. CDR3 residues: CASTTPLKNTQYF. CDR3 nucleotides: TGTGCCAGCACCACCCCGCTGAAGAATACGCAGTATTTT.

The CDR3 loop reads CASSDHRGVGADTQYF. CDR3 coding DNA: TGTGCCAGCAGTGACCACAGGGGAGTTGGGGCAGATACGCAGTATTTT. V gene TRBV25-1 combines with J gene TRBJ2-3; 7 bases are a match to TRBD1. Germline values: CDR1 MGHDK, CDR2 SYGVNS. Germline trimming cut 3 bases from V and 4 bases from J; bases unmatched to any gene: 10. This CDR3 comprises 16 residues. Full variable domain (outside the CDR3, taken from reference TRBV25-1 and TRBJ2-3): EADIYQTPRYLVIGTGKKITLECSQTMGHDKMYWYQQDPGMELHLIHYSYGVNSTEKGDLSSESTVSRIRTEHFPLTLESARPSHTSQYLCASSDHRGVGADTQYFGPGTRLTVL.

Only one count was recorded for this clone. This chain joins TRBV27 and TRBJ2-2; D unresolved. CDR3 length: 14 amino acids. CDR1 is MNHEY, CDR2 SMNVEV, per germline (reference sequence). Trimming stripped 3 bases from V and 7 bases from J, with 12 bases between. DNA of the CDR3: TGTGCCAGCAGTTTTAAGGGATACTACGGGGAGCTGTTTTTT. It is translated as CASSFKGYYGELFF.

The chain employs TRBV9 and TRBJ2-5; no firm D call. The CDR3 consists of 15 residues. Germline V CDR1 and CDR2: SGDLS, YYNGEE. Trimming took off 4 bases at V and 4 bases at J, with 17 bases between the two ends. Written as DNA, the CDR3 is TGTGCCAGCAGCATTACCACTGAGGTCGGAGAGACCCAGTACTTC. Translated, it gives CASSITTEVGETQYF.